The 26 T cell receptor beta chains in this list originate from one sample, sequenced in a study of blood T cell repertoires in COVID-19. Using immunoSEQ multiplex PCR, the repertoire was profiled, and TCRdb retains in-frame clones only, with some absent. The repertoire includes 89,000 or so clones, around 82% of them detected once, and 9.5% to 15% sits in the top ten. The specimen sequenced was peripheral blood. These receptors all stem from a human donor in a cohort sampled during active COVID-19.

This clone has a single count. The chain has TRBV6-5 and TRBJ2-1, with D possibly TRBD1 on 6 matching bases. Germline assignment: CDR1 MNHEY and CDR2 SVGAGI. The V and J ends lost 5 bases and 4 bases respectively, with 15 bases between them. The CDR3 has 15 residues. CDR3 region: CASSPRPTGYNEQFF. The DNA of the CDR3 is TGTGCCAGCAGTCCAAGGCCAACAGGGTACAATGAGCAGTTCTTC.

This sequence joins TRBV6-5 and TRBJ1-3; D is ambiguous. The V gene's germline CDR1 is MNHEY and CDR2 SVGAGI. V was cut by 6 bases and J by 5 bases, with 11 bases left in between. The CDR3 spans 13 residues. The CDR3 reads CASRRQDRNTIYF. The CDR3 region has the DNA TGTGCCAGCAGGAGACAAGATAGAAACACCATATATTTT.

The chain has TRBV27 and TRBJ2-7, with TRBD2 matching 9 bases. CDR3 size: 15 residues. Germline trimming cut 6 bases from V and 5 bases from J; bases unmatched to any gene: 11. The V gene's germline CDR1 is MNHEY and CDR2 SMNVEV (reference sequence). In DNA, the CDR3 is TGTGCCAGCAGCCTAGGGACTAGCCCCAGGGACGAGCAGTACTTC. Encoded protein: CASSLGTSPRDEQYF.

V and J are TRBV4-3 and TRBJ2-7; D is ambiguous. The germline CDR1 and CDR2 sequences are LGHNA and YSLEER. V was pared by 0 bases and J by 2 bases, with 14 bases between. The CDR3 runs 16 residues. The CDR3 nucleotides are TGCGCCAGCAGCCAAGATGGAACAGACCTTCCCTACGAGCAGTACTTC. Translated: CASSQDGTDLPYEQYF.

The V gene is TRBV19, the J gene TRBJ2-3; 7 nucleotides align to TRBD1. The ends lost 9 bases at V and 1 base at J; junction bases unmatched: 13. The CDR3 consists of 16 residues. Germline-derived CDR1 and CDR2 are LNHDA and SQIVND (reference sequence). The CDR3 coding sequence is TGTGCCAGCCGTCAAATCGGCACAGGGGGCACAGATACGCAGTATTTT. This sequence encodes CASRQIGTGGTDTQYF.

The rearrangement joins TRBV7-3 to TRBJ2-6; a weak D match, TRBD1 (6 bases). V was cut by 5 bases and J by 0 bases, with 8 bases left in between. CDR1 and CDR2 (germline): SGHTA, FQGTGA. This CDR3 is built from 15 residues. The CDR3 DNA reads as TGTGCCAGCAGCCTGACAGGCTCTGGGGCCAACGTCCTGACTTTC. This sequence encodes CASSLTGSGANVLTF.

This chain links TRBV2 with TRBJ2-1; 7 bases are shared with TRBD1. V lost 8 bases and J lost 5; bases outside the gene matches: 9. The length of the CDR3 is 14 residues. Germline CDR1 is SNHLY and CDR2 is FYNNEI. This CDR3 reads CASSGTDNNNEQFF. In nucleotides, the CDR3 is TGTGCCAGCTCCGGGACAGACAATAACAATGAGCAGTTCTTC.

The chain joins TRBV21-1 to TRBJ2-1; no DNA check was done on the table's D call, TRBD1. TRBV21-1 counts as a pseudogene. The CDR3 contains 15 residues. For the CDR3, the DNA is TGTGCCAGCACCCTAGGAACAGGGGGGTGCAATGAGCAGTTCTTC. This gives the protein CASTLGTGGCNEQFF.

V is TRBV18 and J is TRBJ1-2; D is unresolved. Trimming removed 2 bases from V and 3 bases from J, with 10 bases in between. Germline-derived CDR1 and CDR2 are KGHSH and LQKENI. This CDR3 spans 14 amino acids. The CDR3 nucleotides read TGTGCCAGCTCACCAGGGCAGCCCTACTATGGCTACACCTTC. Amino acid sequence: CASSPGQPYYGYTF.

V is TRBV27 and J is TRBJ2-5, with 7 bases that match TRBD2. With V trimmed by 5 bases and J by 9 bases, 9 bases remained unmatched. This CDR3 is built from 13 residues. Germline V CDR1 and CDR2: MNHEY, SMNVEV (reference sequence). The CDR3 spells CASSTAGVRAQYF. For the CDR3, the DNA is TGTGCCAGCAGTACCGCGGGGGTTAGGGCCCAGTACTTC.

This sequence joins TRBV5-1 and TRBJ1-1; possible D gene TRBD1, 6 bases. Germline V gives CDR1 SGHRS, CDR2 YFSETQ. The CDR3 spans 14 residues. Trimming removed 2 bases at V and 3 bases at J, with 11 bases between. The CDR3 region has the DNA TGCGCCAGCAGCTTAAACAGGGCCTACACTGAAGCTTTCTTT. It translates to CASSLNRAYTEAFF.

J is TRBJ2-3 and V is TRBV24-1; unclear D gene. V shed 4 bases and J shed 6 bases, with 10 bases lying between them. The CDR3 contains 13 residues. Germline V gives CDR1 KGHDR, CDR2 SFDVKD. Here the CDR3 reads CATSDPNPDTQYF. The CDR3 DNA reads TGTGCCACCAGTGACCCAAATCCCGATACGCAGTATTTT.

The CDR3 DNA reads TGCGCCAGCAGTGAGCTTAGCGGGGGGACAGATACGCAGTATTTT. It yields the protein CASSELSGGTDTQYF. The chain employs TRBV10-2 and TRBJ2-3, with 10 nucleotides matching TRBD2. Germline lookup yields CDR1 WSHSY and CDR2 SAAADI. The V and J ends lost 2 bases and 3 bases, in that order; junction bases with no gene match: 2. The CDR3 consists of 15 residues.

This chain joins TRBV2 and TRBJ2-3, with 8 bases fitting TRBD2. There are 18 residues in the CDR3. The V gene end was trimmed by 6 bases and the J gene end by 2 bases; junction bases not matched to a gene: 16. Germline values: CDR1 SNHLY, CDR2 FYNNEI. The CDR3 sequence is CASSLQIGAGGLTDTQYF. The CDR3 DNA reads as TGTGCCAGCAGCTTGCAGATCGGGGCGGGGGGACTCACAGATACGCAGTATTTT.

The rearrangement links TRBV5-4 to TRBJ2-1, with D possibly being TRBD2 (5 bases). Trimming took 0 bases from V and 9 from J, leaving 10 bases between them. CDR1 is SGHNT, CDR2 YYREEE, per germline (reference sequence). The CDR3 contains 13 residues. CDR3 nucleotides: TGTGCCAGCAGCTTGGAATTAGGGAGTGAGCAGTTCTTC. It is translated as CASSLELGSEQFF.

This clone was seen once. The CDR3 nucleotides are TGTGCCAGCAGCTTACGCGGGATTGCCTACGAGCAGTACTTC. It specifies CASSLRGIAYEQYF. The rearrangement uses TRBV7-2 and TRBJ2-7; D perhaps matches TRBD2 (6 bases). The CDR3 consists of 14 residues. Trimming shortened V by 2 bases and J by 2 bases, and 10 bases separated the two germline ends. Germline CDR1 SGHTA, CDR2 FQGNSA.

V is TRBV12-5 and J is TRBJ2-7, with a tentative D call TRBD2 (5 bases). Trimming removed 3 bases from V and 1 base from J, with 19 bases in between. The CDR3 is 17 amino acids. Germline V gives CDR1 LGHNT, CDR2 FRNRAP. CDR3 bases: TGTGCTAGTGGTTTAGAATGGGAGCAATTTAGATCCTACGAGCAGTACTTC. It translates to CASGLEWEQFRSYEQYF.

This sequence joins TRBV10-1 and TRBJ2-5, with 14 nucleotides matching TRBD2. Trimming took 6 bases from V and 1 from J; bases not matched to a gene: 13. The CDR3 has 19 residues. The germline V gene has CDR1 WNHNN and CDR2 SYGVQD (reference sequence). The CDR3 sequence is CASRTPGTSGRRGQETQYF. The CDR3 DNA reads TGCGCCAGCAGGACCCCCGGGACTAGCGGGAGAAGGGGCCAAGAGACCCAGTACTTC.

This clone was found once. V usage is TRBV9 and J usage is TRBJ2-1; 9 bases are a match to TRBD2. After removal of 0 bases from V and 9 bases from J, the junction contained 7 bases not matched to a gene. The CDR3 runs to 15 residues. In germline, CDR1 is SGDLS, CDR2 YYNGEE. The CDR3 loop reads CASSVGGRAVGEQFF. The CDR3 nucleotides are TGTGCCAGCAGCGTAGGCGGGAGGGCCGTCGGTGAGCAGTTCTTC.

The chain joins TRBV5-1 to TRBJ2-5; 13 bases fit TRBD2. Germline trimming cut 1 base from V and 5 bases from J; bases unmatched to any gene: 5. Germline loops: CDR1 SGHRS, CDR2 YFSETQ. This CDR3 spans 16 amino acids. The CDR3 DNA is TGCGCCAGCAGCTTGAGGACTAGCGGGGGATTGGAGACCCAGTACTTC. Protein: CASSLRTSGGLETQYF.

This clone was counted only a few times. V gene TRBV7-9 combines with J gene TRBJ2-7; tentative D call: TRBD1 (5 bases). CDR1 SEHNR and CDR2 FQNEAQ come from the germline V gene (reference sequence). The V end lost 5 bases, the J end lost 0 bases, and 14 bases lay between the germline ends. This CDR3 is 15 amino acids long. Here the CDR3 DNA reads TGTGCCAGCAGCCCCCAGGGTTCCAGCTCCTACGAGCAGTACTTC. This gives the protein CASSPQGSSSYEQYF.

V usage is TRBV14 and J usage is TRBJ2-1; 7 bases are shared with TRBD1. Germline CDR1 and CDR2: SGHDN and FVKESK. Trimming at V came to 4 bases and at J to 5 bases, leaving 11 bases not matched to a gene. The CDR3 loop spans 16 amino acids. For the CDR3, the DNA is TGTGCCAGCAGCCTCACCCGGGACAGCTTTAACAATGAGCAGTTCTTC. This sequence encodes CASSLTRDSFNNEQFF.

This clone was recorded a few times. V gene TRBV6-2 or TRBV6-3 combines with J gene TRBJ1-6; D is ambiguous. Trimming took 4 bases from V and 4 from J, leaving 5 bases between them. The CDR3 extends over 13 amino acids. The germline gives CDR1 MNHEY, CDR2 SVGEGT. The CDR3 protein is CASSSRYNSPLHF. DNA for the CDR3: TGTGCCAGCAGTTCCAGGTATAATTCACCCCTCCACTTT.

The CDR3 sequence is CATATGPNQPQHF. The CDR3 region has the DNA TGTGCCACTGCGACAGGTCCCAATCAGCCCCAGCATTTT. The chain couples TRBV10-3 to TRBJ1-5, with D maybe TRBD1 (6 bases). The ends were cut back, 10 bases at V and 3 bases at J, with 13 bases in the middle. CDR1 ENHRY and CDR2 SYGVKD come from the germline V gene. The length of the CDR3 is 13 residues.

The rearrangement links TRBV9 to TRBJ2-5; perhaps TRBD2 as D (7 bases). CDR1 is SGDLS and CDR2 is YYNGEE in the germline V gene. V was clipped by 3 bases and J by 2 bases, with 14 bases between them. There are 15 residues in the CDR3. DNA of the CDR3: TGTGCCAGCAGCGCCCAAAGGGGGGGTCAAGAGACCCAGTACTTC. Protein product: CASSAQRGGQETQYF.

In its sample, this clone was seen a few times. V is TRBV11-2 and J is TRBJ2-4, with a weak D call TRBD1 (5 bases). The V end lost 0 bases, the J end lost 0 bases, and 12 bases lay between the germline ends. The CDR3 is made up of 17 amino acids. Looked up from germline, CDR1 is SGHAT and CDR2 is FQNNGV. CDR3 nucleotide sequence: TGTGCCAGCAGCTTAGATCCCTCAGGGCTAGCCAAAAACATTCAGTACTTC. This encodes CASSLDPSGLAKNIQYF.